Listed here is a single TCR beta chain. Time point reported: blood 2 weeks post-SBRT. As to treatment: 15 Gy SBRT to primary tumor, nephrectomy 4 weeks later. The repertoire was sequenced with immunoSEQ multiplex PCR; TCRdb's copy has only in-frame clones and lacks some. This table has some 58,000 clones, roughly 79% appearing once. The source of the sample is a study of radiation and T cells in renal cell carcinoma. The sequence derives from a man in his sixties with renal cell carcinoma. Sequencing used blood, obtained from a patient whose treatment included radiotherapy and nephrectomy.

This chain's CDR3 is CASNNNLRVNTIYF. The CDR3 DNA follows: TGTGCCAGCAACAACAACCTCCGTGTCAACACCATATATTTT. The gene calls are TRBV2 and TRBJ1-3, with unresolved D. This CDR3 comprises 14 residues. The V gene lost 7 bases and the J gene lost 7 bases, with 17 bases spanning the gap. Per the germline V gene, CDR1 is SNHLY and CDR2 is FYNNEI.